The clone carrying this TCR beta chain was detected only once. The ends were cut back, 5 bases at V and 8 bases at J, with 12 bases in the middle. The CDR3 has 11 amino acids. The germline V gene encodes CDR1 GTSNPN and CDR2 SVGIG (reference sequence). Reverse transcription of roughly 0.45 to 1 ug RNA used random hexamers. Each CDR3 protein is one row after TCRdb ran MiXCR on the immunoSEQ multiplex PCR reads. Of some 150,000 distinct CDR3 sequences listed, roughly 94% were seen once; the top ten hold 0.13% to 0.15%. The sample originates from a study of CD8 T cells in Susac syndrome. Study information: Intravenous immunoglobulin alone or corticosteroids were being given to patients with Susac syndrome at blood draw, unless they were therapy-naive.

The chain links TRBV30 to TRBJ1-2; TRBD1 is a possible D gene (5 bases). The specimen was CD4+ T cells from PBMCs. The clonotype was recovered from a human donor with Susac syndrome. CDR3 region: CAWAPGDGYTF. CDR3 in DNA: TGTGCCTGGGCGCCTGGGGACGGCTACACCTTC.